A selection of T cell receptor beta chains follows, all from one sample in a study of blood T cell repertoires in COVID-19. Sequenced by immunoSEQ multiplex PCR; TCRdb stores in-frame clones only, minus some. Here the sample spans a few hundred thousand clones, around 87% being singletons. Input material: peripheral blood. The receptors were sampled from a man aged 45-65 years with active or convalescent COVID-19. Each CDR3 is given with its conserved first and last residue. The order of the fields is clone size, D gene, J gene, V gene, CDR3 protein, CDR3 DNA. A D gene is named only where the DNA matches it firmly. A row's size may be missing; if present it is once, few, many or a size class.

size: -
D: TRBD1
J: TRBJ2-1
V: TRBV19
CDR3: CASSLDRDNEQFF
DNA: TGTGCCAGTAGTCTGGACAGGGACAATGAGCAGTTCTTC

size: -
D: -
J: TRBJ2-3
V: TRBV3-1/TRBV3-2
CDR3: CASNGRDKTSTDTQYF
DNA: TGTGCCAGCAACGGCCGGGACAAGACTAGCACAGATACGCAGTATTTT

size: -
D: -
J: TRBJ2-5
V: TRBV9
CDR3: CASSRGSGETQYF
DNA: TGTGCCAGCAGCCGAGGAAGCGGGGAGACCCAGTACTTC

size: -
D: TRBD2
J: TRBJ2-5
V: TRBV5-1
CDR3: CASSSAIPGLEGTQYF
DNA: TGCGCCAGCAGCTCCGCAATTCCGGGACTAGAGGGGACCCAGTACTTC

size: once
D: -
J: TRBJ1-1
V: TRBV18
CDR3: CASSPSRGTEAFF
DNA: TGTGCCAGCTCACCTAGTAGGGGGACTGAAGCTTTCTTT

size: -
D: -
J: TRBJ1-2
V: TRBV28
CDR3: CASSLRTNYGYTF
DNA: TGTGCCAGCAGCCTTCGGACAAACTATGGCTACACCTTC

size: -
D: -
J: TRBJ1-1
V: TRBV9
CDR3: CASSVTGNTEAFF
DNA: TGTGCCAGCAGCGTAACAGGGAACACTGAAGCTTTCTTT

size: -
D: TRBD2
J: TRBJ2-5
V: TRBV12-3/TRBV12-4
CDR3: CASSRGGPETQYF
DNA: TGTGCCAGCAGTCGGGGGGGGCCAGAGACCCAGTACTTC

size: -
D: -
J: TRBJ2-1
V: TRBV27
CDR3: CASSSPLSSYNEQFF
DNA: TGTGCCAGCAGTTCCCCGCTAAGCTCCTACAATGAGCAGTTCTTC

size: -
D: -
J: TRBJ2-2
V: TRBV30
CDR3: CAQDSANTGELFF
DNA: TGTGCCCAGGACAGCGCGAACACCGGGGAGCTGTTTTTT

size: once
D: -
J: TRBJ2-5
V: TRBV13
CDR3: CASSLRLSQETQYF
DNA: TGTGCCAGCAGCCTGAGACTATCTCAAGAGACCCAGTACTTC

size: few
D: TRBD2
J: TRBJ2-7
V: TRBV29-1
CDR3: CSVGGTSGAYEQYF
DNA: TGCAGCGTTGGAGGGACTAGCGGTGCCTACGAGCAGTACTTC

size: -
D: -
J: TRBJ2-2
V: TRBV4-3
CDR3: CASSQEGYQGYTGELFF
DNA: TGCGCCAGCAGCCAAGAGGGCTATCAGGGTTACACCGGGGAGCTGTTTTTT

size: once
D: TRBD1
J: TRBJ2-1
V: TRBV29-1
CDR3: CSARDRAYNEQFF
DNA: TGCAGCGCGAGGGACAGGGCCTACAATGAGCAGTTCTTC

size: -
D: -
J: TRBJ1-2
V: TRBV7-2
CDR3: CASSPNGGYGYTF
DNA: TGTGCCAGCAGCCCAAACGGGGGCTATGGCTACACCTTC

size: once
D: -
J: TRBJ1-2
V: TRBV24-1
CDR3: CATSDAGSNYGYTF
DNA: TGTGCCACCAGTGATGCGGGGAGTAACTATGGCTACACCTTC

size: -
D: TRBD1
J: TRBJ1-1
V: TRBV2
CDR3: CASLDRGMNTEAFF
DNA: TGTGCCAGCCTCGACAGGGGTATGAACACTGAAGCTTTCTTT

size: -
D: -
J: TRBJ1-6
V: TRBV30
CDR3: CAWSRREEYNSPLHF
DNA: TGTGCCTGGAGTCGGAGGGAAGAGTATAATTCACCCCTCCACTTT

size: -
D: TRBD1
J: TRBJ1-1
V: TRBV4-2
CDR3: CASSRDRGKSEAFF
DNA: TGTGCCAGCAGCCGGGACAGGGGGAAATCTGAAGCTTTCTTT

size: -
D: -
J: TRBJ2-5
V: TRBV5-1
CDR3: CASSLDYQETQYF
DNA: TGCGCCAGCAGCTTGGACTACCAAGAGACCCAGTACTTC

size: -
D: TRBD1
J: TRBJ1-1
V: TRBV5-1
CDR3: CASSLAGGLNTEAFF
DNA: TGCGCCAGCAGCTTGGCAGGGGGATTGAACACTGAAGCTTTCTTT

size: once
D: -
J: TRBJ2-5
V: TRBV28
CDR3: CASRGDSGGQETQYF
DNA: TGTGCCAGCAGGGGGGACAGCGGGGGACAAGAGACCCAGTACTTC

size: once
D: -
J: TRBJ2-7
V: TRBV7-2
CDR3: CASSLGLLKTYEQYF
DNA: TGTGCCAGCAGCTTGGGACTGTTAAAAACCTACGAGCAGTACTTC

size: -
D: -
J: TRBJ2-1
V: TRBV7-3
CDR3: CASSPRTSRSYNEQFF
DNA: TGTGCCAGCAGCCCCCGGACTTCCCGCTCCTACAATGAGCAGTTCTTC

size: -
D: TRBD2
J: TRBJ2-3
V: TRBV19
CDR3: CASSTRLAGGNTDTQYF
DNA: TGTGCCAGTAGTACCCGACTAGCGGGGGGGAACACAGATACGCAGTATTTT

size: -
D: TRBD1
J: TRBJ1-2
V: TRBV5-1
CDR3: CASSLGGTGSYGYTF
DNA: TGCGCCAGCAGCTTGGGAGGGACAGGAAGCTATGGCTACACCTTC

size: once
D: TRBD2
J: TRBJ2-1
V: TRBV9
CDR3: CASSPPQLAGEDNEQFF
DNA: TGTGCCAGCAGCCCCCCCCAACTAGCGGGAGAGGACAATGAGCAGTTCTTC

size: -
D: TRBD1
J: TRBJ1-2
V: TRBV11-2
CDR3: CASQTGDNYGYTF
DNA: TGTGCCAGCCAGACAGGGGATAACTATGGCTACACCTTC

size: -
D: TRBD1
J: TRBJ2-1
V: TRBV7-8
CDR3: CASSLVGTGGGYNEQFF
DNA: TGTGCCAGCAGCTTAGTAGGGACAGGGGGCGGATACAATGAGCAGTTCTTC

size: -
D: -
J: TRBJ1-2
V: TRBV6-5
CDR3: CASSYGHFYGYTF
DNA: TGTGCCAGCAGTTACGGGCACTTCTATGGCTACACCTTC

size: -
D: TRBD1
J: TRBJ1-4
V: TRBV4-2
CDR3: CASSADRGKGLFF
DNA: TGTGCCAGCAGCGCCGACAGGGGCAAAGGACTGTTTTTT

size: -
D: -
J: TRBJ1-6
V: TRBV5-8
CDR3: CASSLGRTSLHF
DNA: TGTGCCAGCAGCTTGGGCCGGACATCCCTCCACTTT

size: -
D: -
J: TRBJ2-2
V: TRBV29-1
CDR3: CSVLSGLNTGELFF
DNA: TGCAGCGTTCTGTCAGGGTTGAACACCGGGGAGCTGTTTTTT

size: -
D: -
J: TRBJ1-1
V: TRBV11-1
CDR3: CASSLAAGFTEAFF
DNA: TGTGCCAGCAGCTTAGCTGCAGGGTTCACTGAAGCTTTCTTT

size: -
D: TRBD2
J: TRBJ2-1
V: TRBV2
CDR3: CASSRLAAANEQFF
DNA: TGTGCCAGCTCTAGACTAGCGGCGGCCAATGAGCAGTTCTTC

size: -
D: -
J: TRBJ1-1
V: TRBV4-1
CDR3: CASSPGTGNPIFAFF
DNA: TGCGCCAGCAGCCCCGGCACAGGGAACCCTATTTTCGCTTTCTTT

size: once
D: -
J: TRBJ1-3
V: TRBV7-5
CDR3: CARSFGEMCGNTIYF
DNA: TGTGCCAGAAGCTTTGGGGAGATGTGTGGAAACACCATATATTTT

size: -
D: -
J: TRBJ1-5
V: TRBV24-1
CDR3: CATSRRYSNQPQHF
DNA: TGTGCCACCAGTCGGAGGTATAGCAATCAGCCCCAGCATTTT

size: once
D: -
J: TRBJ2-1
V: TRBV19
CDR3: CASSILATSNNEQFF
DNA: TGTGCCAGTAGTATTCTAGCGACCTCCAACAATGAGCAGTTCTTC

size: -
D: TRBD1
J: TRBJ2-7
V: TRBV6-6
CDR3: CASSYTGTGAYEQYF
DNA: TGTGCCAGCAGTTACACCGGGACAGGGGCCTACGAGCAGTACTTC

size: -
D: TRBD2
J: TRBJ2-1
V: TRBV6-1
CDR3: CASSLTSGYYNEQFF
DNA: TGTGCCAGCAGCCTAACTAGCGGATACTACAATGAGCAGTTCTTC